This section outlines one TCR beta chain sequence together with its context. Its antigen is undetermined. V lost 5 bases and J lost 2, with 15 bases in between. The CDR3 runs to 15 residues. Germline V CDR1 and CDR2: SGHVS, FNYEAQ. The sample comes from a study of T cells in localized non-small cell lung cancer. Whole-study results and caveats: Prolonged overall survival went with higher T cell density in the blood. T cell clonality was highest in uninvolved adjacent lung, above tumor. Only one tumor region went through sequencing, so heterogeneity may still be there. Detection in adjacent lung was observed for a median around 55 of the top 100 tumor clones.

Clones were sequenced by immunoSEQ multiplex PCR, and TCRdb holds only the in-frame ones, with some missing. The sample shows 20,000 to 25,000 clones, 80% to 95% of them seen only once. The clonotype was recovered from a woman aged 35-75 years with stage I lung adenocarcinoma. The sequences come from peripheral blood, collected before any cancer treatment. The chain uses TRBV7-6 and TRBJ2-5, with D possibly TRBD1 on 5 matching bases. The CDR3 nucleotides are TGTGCCAGCAGCCCCATGACAGATTCGCAAGAGACCCAGTACTTC. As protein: CASSPMTDSQETQYF.